The clone carrying this TCR beta chain was detected many times. Amplification targeted the TCR beta CDR3 regions, with RNA transcripts as the source material. HTBI primers were used in a first-round RT-PCR, which preceded a second-round multiplex PCR. In TCRdb, the multiplex PCR reads were re-called with MiXCR into one record per CDR3 protein. Of hundreds of thousands of distinct CDR3 sequences listed, around 15% were seen once; the top ten hold about 9.4%. The germline CDR1 and CDR2 sequences are GTSNPN and SVGIG (reference sequence). This CDR3 contains 13 residues. With V trimmed by 5 bases and J by 7 bases, 7 bases remained unmatched. This specimen belongs to a study of Graves' ophthalmopathy and Graves' hyperthyroidism.

The sample taken for sequencing was blood. This TCR was recovered from a woman aged 25 to 39 with Graves' ophthalmopathy. The chain has TRBV30 and TRBJ1-2; 10 nucleotides align to TRBD1. The CDR3, as DNA: TGTGCCTGGCTCCGGGACAGGGGACGTGGCTACACCTTC. Its translation: CAWLRDRGRGYTF. The whole variable domain, filled in from reference TRBV30 and TRBJ1-2, reads SQTIHQWPATLVQPVGSPLSLECTVEGTSNPNLYWYRQAAGRGLQLLFYSVGIGQISSEVPQNLSASRPQDRQFILSSKKLLLSDSGFYLCAWLRDRGRGYTFGSGTRLTVV.